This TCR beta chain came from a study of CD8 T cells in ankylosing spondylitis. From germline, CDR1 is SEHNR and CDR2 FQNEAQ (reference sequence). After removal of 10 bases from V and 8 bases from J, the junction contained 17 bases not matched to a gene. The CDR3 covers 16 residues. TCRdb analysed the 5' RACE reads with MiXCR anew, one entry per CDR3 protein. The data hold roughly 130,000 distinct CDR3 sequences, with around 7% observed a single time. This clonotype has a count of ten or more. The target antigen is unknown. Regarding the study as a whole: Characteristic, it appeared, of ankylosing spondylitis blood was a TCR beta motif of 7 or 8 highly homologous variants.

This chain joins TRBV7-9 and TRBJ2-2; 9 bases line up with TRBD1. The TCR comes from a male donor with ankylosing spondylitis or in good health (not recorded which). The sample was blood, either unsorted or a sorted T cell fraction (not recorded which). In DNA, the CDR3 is TGTGCCAACTCAATGAGGGACAGGGATACTACGGGGGAGCTGTTTTTT. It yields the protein CANSMRDRDTTGELFF.